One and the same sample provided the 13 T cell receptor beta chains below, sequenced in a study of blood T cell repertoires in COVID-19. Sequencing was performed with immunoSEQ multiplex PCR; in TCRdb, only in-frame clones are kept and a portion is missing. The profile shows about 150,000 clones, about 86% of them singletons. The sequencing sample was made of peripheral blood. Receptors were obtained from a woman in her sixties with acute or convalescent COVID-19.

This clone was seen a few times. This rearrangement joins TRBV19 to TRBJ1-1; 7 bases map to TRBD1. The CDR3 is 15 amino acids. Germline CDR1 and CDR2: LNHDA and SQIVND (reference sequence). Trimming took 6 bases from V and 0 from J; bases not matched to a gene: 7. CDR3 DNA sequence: TGTGCCAGTAGGATTCAGACAGGGATGAACACTGAAGCTTTCTTT. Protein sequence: CASRIQTGMNTEAFF.

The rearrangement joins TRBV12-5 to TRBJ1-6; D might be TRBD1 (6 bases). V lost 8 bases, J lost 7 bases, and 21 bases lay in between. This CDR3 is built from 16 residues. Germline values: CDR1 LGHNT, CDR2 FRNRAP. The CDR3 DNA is TGTGCTAGTTGGCGTGCGACCGGGACACCGAATTCACCCCTCCACTTT. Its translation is CASWRATGTPNSPLHF.

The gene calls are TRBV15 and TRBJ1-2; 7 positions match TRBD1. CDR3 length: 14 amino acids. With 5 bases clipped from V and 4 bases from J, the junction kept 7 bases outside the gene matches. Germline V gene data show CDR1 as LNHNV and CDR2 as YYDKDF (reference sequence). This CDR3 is CATSGYRGGYGYTF. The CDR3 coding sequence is TGTGCCACCAGCGGATACAGGGGTGGCTATGGCTACACCTTC.

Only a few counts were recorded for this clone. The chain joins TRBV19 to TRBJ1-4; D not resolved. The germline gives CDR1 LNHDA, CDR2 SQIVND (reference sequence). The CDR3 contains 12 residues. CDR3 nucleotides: TGTGCAAGCCAGCGGAAAAATGAAAAACTGTTTTTT. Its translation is CASQRKNEKLFF.

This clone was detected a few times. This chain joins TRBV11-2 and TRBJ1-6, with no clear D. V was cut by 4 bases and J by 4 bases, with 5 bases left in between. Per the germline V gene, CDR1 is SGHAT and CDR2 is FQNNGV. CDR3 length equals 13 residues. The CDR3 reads CASSSQYNSPLHF. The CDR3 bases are TGTGCCAGCAGCTCCCAGTATAATTCACCCCTCCACTTT.

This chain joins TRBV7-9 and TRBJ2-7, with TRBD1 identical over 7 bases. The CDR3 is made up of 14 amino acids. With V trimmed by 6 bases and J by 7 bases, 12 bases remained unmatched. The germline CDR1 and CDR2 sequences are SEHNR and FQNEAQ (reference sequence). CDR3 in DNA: TGTGCCAGCAGATCCGGACAGGCCTTGTCTGAGCAGTACTTC. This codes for CASRSGQALSEQYF.

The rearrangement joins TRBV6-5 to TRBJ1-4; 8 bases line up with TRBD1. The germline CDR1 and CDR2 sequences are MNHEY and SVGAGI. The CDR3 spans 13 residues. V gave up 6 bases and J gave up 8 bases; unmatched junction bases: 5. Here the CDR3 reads CASSQNRGEKLFF. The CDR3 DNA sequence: TGTGCCAGCAGCCAAAACAGGGGGGAAAAACTGTTTTTT.

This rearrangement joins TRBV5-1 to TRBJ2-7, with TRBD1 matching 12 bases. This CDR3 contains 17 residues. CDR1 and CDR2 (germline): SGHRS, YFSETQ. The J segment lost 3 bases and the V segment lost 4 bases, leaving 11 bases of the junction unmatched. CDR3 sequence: CASSDGTGGGFDYEQYF. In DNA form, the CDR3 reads TGCGCCAGCAGCGACGGGACAGGGGGCGGTTTCGACTACGAGCAGTACTTC.

The CDR3 nucleotides read TGTGCCAGCAGCCCTCAGGTAGAGGGGCCCCAGCATTTT. Its protein is CASSPQVEGPQHF. This chain uses TRBV12-3 or TRBV12-4 with TRBJ1-5, with unresolved D. Deletions cut 6 bases from V and 9 bases from J, with 15 bases between. The CDR3 contains 13 residues.

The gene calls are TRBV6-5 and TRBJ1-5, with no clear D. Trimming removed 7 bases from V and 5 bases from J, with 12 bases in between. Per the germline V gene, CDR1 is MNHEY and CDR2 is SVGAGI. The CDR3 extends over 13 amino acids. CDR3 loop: CASTPGIDQPQHF. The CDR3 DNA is TGTGCCAGCACGCCGGGGATCGATCAGCCCCAGCATTTT.

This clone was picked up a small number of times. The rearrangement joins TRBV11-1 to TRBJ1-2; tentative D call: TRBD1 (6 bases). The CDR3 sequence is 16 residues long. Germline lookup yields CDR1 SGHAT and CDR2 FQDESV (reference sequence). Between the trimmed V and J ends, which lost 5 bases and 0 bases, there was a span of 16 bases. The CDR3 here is CASSPQGPTANYGYTF. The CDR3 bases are TGTGCCAGCAGCCCTCAGGGGCCGACGGCTAACTATGGCTACACCTTC.

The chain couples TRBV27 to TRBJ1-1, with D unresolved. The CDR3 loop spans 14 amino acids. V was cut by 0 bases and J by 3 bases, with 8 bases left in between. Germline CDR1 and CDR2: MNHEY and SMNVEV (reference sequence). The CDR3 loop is CASSLSRRDTEAFF. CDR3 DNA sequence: TGTGCCAGCAGTTTATCGAGGCGTGACACTGAAGCTTTCTTT.

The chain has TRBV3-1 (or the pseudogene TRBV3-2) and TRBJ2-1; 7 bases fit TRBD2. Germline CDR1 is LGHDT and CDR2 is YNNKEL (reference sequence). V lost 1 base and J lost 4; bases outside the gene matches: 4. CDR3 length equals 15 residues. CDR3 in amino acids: CASSQAPSGYNEQFF. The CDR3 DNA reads TGTGCCAGCAGCCAAGCTCCTAGCGGATACAATGAGCAGTTCTTC.